The 29 T cell receptor beta chains reported below all come from one sample, sequenced in a study of blood T cell repertoires in COVID-19. TCRdb's table, derived via immunoSEQ multiplex PCR, lists solely in-frame clones and lacks some. The table includes 150,000 or so clones, approximately 90% detected once. The sample consisted of peripheral blood. These receptors originate from a human donor in a cohort sampled during active COVID-19.

The chain has TRBV10-3 and TRBJ2-7; D perhaps matches TRBD2 (7 bases). In germline, CDR1 is ENHRY, CDR2 SYGVKD. The CDR3 covers 13 residues. V was trimmed by 5 bases and J by 5 bases, leaving 13 bases between them. The CDR3 DNA sequence: TGTGCCATCAGTACCGGCGGGGGCAACGAGCAGTACTTC. Translating gives CAISTGGGNEQYF.

The V and J genes are TRBV7-8 and TRBJ2-3, with TRBD2 as a possible D gene (7 bases). Germline loops: CDR1 SGHVS, CDR2 FQNEAQ. Trimming left V 1 base short and J 5 bases short, with 16 bases between. The CDR3 runs 16 residues. The CDR3 reads CASSLEGGPVGDTQYF. CDR3 DNA: TGTGCCAGCAGCTTAGAGGGGGGGCCGGTGGGAGATACGCAGTATTTT.

This clone was seen a single time. This chain uses TRBV28 with TRBJ2-5; 13 bases fit TRBD2. Trimming took 0 bases from V and 4 from J; bases not matched to a gene: 5. CDR3 length: 17 residues. The germline V gene encodes CDR1 MDHEN and CDR2 SYDVKM. The CDR3 bases are TGTGCCAGCAGTTTATGGCGACTAGCGGGAGGTCCAGAGACCCAGTACTTC. Translating it yields CASSLWRLAGGPETQYF.

The chain is built from TRBV6-1 and TRBJ2-7; D is unclear. Germline CDR1 reads MNHNS; CDR2 reads SASEGT. CDR3 length: 15 amino acids. Trimming cost V 3 bases and J 0 bases, with 12 bases left between them. DNA for the CDR3: TGTGCCAGCAGTGATATAGACATTTCCTCCTACGAGCAGTACTTC. Translating gives CASSDIDISSYEQYF.

The chain combines TRBV29-1 with TRBJ1-2; D is ambiguous. The CDR3 has 14 amino acids. Germline V CDR1 and CDR2: SQVTM, ANQGSEA. The ends were cut back, 4 bases at V and 5 bases at J, with 17 bases in the middle. The chain's CDR3 is CSVAEETVVYGYTF. CDR3 nucleotides: TGCAGCGTTGCCGAGGAGACCGTCGTTTATGGCTACACCTTC.

The chain has TRBV7-3 and TRBJ2-7; possibly TRBD1 for D (7 bases). The CDR3 length is 14 residues. Germline lookup yields CDR1 SGHTA and CDR2 FQGTGA. V was trimmed by 2 bases and J by 4 bases, leaving 12 bases between them. The DNA for the CDR3 is TGTGCCAGCAGCTTAGGAGGGGGCAATTACGAGCAGTACTTC. It specifies CASSLGGGNYEQYF.

J is TRBJ2-3 and V is TRBV30, with 9 nucleotides matching TRBD2. This CDR3 contains 14 residues. CDR1 is GTSNPN, CDR2 SVGIG, per germline (reference sequence). Germline trimming cut 5 bases from V and 2 bases from J; bases unmatched to any gene: 5. This CDR3 is CAWWLAGLTDTQYF. The CDR3 DNA reads TGTGCCTGGTGGCTAGCGGGACTCACAGATACGCAGTATTTT.

The rearrangement links TRBV6-6 to TRBJ2-7; D perhaps matches TRBD1 (5 bases). Germline V CDR1 and CDR2: MNHNY, SVGAGI (reference sequence). The V and J ends lost 5 bases and 4 bases respectively, with 9 bases between them. This CDR3 region has 12 residues. Here the CDR3 reads CASSLTGYEQYF. CDR3 nucleotides: TGTGCCAGCAGTCTCACAGGTTACGAGCAGTACTTC.

This clone was seen a single time. The chain uses TRBV28 and TRBJ1-5; no clear D gene. CDR3 length: 15 residues. Germline assignment: CDR1 MDHEN and CDR2 SYDVKM. Trimming left V 3 bases short and J 0 bases short, with 9 bases between. The CDR3 nucleotides read TGTGCCAGCAGTTTGTCCCAGATTAGCAATCAGCCCCAGCATTTT. Protein sequence: CASSLSQISNQPQHF.

This chain connects TRBV19 to TRBJ2-1; 12 bases align to TRBD2. The CDR3 is 16 amino acids. With 1 base clipped from V and 7 bases from J, the junction kept 5 bases outside the gene matches. Germline CDR1 and CDR2: LNHDA and SQIVND (reference sequence). The CDR3: CASSIVGTSGRNEQFF. The CDR3 DNA is TGTGCCAGTAGTATAGTTGGAACTAGCGGGAGGAATGAGCAGTTCTTC.

This clone was found once. The J gene is TRBJ1-2, the V gene TRBV27, with 7 bases lining up with TRBD1. V was clipped by 10 bases and J by 5 bases; unmatched bases: 4. The CDR3 is 11 residues long. From germline, CDR1 is MNHEY and CDR2 SMNVEV (reference sequence). The CDR3 reads CAIGTAYGYTF. The CDR3 DNA reads as TGTGCCATCGGGACAGCTTATGGCTACACCTTC.

V gene TRBV28 combines with J gene TRBJ1-5, with D hard to call. CDR1 is MDHEN and CDR2 is SYDVKM in the germline V gene. This CDR3 is 15 amino acids long. Trimming stripped 4 bases from V and 6 bases from J, with 16 bases between. CDR3 in amino acids: CASSSNRRAGQPQHF. CDR3 bases: TGTGCCAGCAGTTCTAATAGACGGGCGGGTCAGCCCCAGCATTTT.

The chain is built from TRBV3-1 (or the pseudogene TRBV3-2) and TRBJ1-4; D unclear. The CDR3 spans 14 residues. Between the trimmed V and J ends, which lost 2 bases and 3 bases, there was a span of 7 bases. CDR1 and CDR2 (germline): LGHDT, YNNKEL (reference sequence). In nucleotides, the CDR3 is TGTGCCAGCAGCCAAAGTCGGTCTAATGAAAAACTGTTTTTT. This gives the protein CASSQSRSNEKLFF.

V and J are TRBV28 and TRBJ2-2, with 8 bases fitting TRBD2. The J segment lost 6 bases and the V segment lost 11 bases, leaving 8 bases of the junction unmatched. CDR1 MDHEN and CDR2 SYDVKM come from the germline V gene. The CDR3 totals 13 residues. The CDR3 DNA reads TGTGCCGGGGGAGCGGGGGTCGCCGGGGAGCTGTTTTTT. Translating it yields CAGGAGVAGELFF.

This sequence joins TRBV29-1 and TRBJ2-1; 10 bases are shared with TRBD2. CDR3 size: 16 residues. Germline CDR1 and CDR2: SQVTM and ANQGSEA. V shed 1 base, J shed 9 bases, and the junction held 12 bases outside the gene matches. DNA for the CDR3: TGCAGCGTTGAAGGTGTGGGACTAGCGAGAATAGTTGAGCAGTTCTTC. This gives the protein CSVEGVGLARIVEQFF.

The chain employs TRBV19 and TRBJ2-5; a possible D gene is TRBD2 (6 bases). The CDR3 has 16 amino acids. Trimming took 3 bases from V and 3 from J, leaving 17 bases between them. From germline, CDR1 is LNHDA and CDR2 SQIVND (reference sequence). CDR3 amino acids: CASSIRLGSGEETQYF. DNA of the CDR3: TGTGCCAGTAGTATCAGGTTAGGGTCGGGGGAAGAGACCCAGTACTTC. The full variable domain, its missing parts supplied by reference TRBV19 and TRBJ2-5, is DGGITQSPKYLFRKEGQNVTLSCEQNLNHDAMYWYRQDPGQGLRLIYYSQIVNDFQKGDIAEGYSVSREKKESFPLTVTSAQKNPTAFYLCASSIRLGSGEETQYFGPGTRLLVL.

The chain has TRBV5-8 and TRBJ1-1; D is unclear. The CDR3 extends over 13 amino acids. Germline V gives CDR1 SGHTS, CDR2 YDEGEE. Deletions cut 1 base from V and 1 base from J, with 5 bases between. The CDR3 spells CASSLFQNTEAFF. CDR3 in DNA: TGTGCCAGCAGCTTGTTTCAGAACACTGAAGCTTTCTTT. Supplemented by reference TRBV5-8 and TRBJ1-1, the full variable domain reads EAGVTQSPTHLIKTRGQQATLRCSPISGHTSVYWYQQALGLGLQFLLWYDEGEERNRGNFPPRFSGRQFPNYSSELNVNALELEDSALYLCASSLFQNTEAFFGQGTRLTVV.

The V call is TRBV7-9, the J call TRBJ2-1; 7 bases align to TRBD1. This CDR3 spans 13 amino acids. Germline values: CDR1 SEHNR, CDR2 FQNEAQ (reference sequence). The J segment lost 12 bases and the V segment lost 5 bases, leaving 10 bases of the junction unmatched. The CDR3 protein is CASSPEGAPGQFF. The CDR3 DNA sequence: TGTGCCAGCAGCCCCGAGGGGGCCCCAGGGCAGTTCTTC.

The rearrangement joins TRBV6-2 or TRBV6-3 to TRBJ1-5, with D tentatively TRBD1 (6 bases). CDR3 length equals 14 residues. The germline V and J ends were trimmed by 6 bases and 7 bases, with 16 bases remaining between them. Germline V CDR1 and CDR2: MNHEY, SVGEGT. CDR3 residues: CASSSRGTGQPQHF. In nucleotides, the CDR3 is TGTGCCAGCAGCAGCAGGGGTACGGGACAGCCCCAGCATTTT.

The CDR3 nucleotides read TGCGCCAGCAGCTTGGTGGGTAGCGGGAGTTTTGAGCAGTTCTTC. Its protein is CASSLVGSGSFEQFF. This chain uses TRBV5-1 with TRBJ2-1; 9 positions agree with TRBD2. V lost 0 bases and J lost 9; bases outside the gene matches: 7. This CDR3 has 15 amino acids. The germline V gene encodes CDR1 SGHRS and CDR2 YFSETQ.

The V gene is TRBV30, the J gene TRBJ2-7; 11 bases are shared with TRBD1. CDR3 length: 12 residues. V lost 5 bases, J lost 4 bases, and 1 base stayed unmatched. In germline, CDR1 is GTSNPN, CDR2 SVGIG (reference sequence). CDR3 sequence reads: CAWGTGGYEQYF. CDR3 DNA sequence: TGTGCCTGGGGGACAGGGGGGTACGAGCAGTACTTC.

The chain employs TRBV30 and TRBJ2-1; TRBD2 agrees at 10 bases. V dropped 5 bases and J dropped 2; count of bases not matched to a gene: 3. The CDR3 covers 14 residues. Germline assignment: CDR1 GTSNPN and CDR2 SVGIG (reference sequence). CDR3 amino acids: CAWEREGPYNEQFF. The DNA for the CDR3 is TGTGCCTGGGAGCGGGAGGGCCCCTACAATGAGCAGTTCTTC.

The CDR3 DNA follows: TGTGCCTGGAGTGTCTCCGACAGGGTGAATAATTCACCCCTCCACTTT. Amino acids: CAWSVSDRVNNSPLHF. The chain carries TRBV30 and TRBJ1-6; 7 nucleotides align to TRBD1. Germline trimming cut 0 bases from V and 5 bases from J; bases unmatched to any gene: 7. Germline V gives CDR1 GTSNPN, CDR2 SVGIG (reference sequence). This CDR3 has 16 residues.

This chain uses TRBV5-4 with TRBJ1-2; D perhaps matches TRBD1 (6 bases). V was clipped by 4 bases and J by 6 bases, with 16 bases between them. In germline, CDR1 is SGHNT, CDR2 YYREEE (reference sequence). This CDR3 contains 14 residues. CDR3 region: CASSRNRTENGYTF. The CDR3, as DNA: TGTGCCAGCAGCCGGAATAGGACAGAGAATGGCTACACCTTC. Together with reference TRBV5-4 and TRBJ1-2, the CDR3 gives the full variable domain: ETGVTQSPTHLIKTRGQQVTLRCSSQSGHNTVSWYQQALGQGPQFIFQYYREEENGRGNFPPRFSGLQFPNYSSELNVNALELDDSALYLCASSRNRTENGYTFGSGTRLTVV.

The chain recombines TRBV7-3 with TRBJ2-7; 7 positions match TRBD2. J gave up 2 bases and V 2 bases, and 6 bases lay outside the gene matches. The CDR3 has 15 residues. Per germline, CDR1 SGHTA and CDR2 FQGTGA. The DNA for the CDR3 is TGTGCCAGCAGCTTAGACCCAGCGGGGACCTACGAGCAGTACTTC. This sequence encodes CASSLDPAGTYEQYF.

This chain links TRBV15 with TRBJ1-5; 11 bases fit TRBD1. This CDR3 contains 16 residues. J gave up 4 bases and V 0 bases, and 2 bases lay outside the gene matches. Germline CDR1 is LNHNV and CDR2 is YYDKDF (reference sequence). CDR3 DNA sequence: TGTGCCACCAGCAGAGACCGGGACAGGGGGAATCAGCCCCAGCATTTT. Translated: CATSRDRDRGNQPQHF.

The chain joins TRBV2 to TRBJ1-2; D remains unclear. Germline V lookup: CDR1 SNHLY, CDR2 FYNNEI. V shed 2 bases and J shed 5 bases, with 9 bases lying between them. CDR3 length: 13 residues. The CDR3 DNA reads TGTGCCAGCAGTGAAAGGTCGGGTTATGGCTACACCTTC. It codes for CASSERSGYGYTF.

The chain combines TRBV24-1 with TRBJ2-7; weak D call: TRBD2 (5 bases). The CDR3 loop spans 12 amino acids. CDR1 KGHDR and CDR2 SFDVKD come from the germline V gene. V was pared by 9 bases and J by 6 bases, with 14 bases between. The CDR3 protein is CATSVGASEQYF. The CDR3 nucleotides are TGTGCCACCTCCGTGGGAGCGTCCGAGCAGTACTTC.

The chain couples TRBV28 to TRBJ2-3; D gene uncertain. The germline CDR1 and CDR2 sequences are MDHEN and SYDVKM. V dropped 3 bases and J dropped 2 bases, with 9 bases sitting between them. This CDR3 is 14 amino acids long. The CDR3 DNA follows: TGTGCCAGCAGTTTGGGCCAGATCACAGATACGCAGTATTTT. Its translation: CASSLGQITDTQYF. Filled out from reference TRBV28 and TRBJ2-3, the complete variable domain reads DVKVTQSSRYLVKRTGEKVFLECVQDMDHENMFWYRQDPGLGLRLIYFSYDVKMKEKGDIPEGYSVSREKKERFSLILESASTNQTSMYLCASSLGQITDTQYFGPGTRLTVL.